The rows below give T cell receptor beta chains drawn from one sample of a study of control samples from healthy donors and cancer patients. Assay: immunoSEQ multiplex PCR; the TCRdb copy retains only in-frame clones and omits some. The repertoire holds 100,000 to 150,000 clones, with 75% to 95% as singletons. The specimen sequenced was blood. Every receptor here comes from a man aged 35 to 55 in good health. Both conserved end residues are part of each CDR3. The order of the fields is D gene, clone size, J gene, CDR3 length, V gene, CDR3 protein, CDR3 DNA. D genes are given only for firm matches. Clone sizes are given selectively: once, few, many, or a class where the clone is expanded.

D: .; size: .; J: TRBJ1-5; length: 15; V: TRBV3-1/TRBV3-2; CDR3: CASSPSTGAQKPQHF; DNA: TGTGCCAGCAGCCCTAGCACAGGAGCCCAAAAGCCCCAGCATTTT
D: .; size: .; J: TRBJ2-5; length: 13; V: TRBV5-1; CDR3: CASTFAGGETQYF; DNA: TGCGCCAGCACCTTTGCCGGGGGAGAGACCCAGTACTTC
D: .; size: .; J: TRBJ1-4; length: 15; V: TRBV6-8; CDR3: CASSYRAGLGEKLFF; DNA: TGTGCCAGCAGCTACCGTGCAGGCTTAGGGGAAAAACTGTTTTTT
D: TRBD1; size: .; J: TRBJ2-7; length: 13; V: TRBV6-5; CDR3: CASRTGGSYEQYF; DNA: TGTGCCAGCAGGACAGGGGGATCCTACGAGCAGTACTTC
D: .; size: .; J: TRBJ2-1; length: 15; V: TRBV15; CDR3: CATSRDPNRDNEQFF; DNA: TGTGCCACCAGCAGAGATCCAAACAGGGACAATGAGCAGTTCTTC
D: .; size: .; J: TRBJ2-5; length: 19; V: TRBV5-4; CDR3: CASSPGESRALSGKVTQYF; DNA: TGTGCCAGCAGCCCGGGGGAGAGTCGGGCTTTATCCGGGAAAGTGACCCAGTACTTC
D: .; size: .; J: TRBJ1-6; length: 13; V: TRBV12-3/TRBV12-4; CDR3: CASSGPVNSPLHF; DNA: TGTGCCAGCAGTGGACCGGTTAATTCACCCCTCCACTTT
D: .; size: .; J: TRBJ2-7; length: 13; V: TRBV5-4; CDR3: CASRLDSTYEQYF; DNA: TGTGCCAGCAGGTTGGACAGTACCTACGAGCAGTACTTC
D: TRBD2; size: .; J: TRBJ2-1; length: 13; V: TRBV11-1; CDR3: CASSLARGVEQFF; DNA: TGTGCCAGCAGCTTAGCGCGGGGGGTAGAGCAGTTCTTC
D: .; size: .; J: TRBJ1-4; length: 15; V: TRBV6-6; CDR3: CASRSRGAGNEKLFF; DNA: TGTGCCAGCAGATCCAGGGGCGCCGGTAATGAAAAACTGTTTTTT
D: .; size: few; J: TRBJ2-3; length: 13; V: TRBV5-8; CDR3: CASSLRMGDTQYF; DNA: TGTGCCAGCAGCTTGAGGATGGGAGATACGCAGTATTTT
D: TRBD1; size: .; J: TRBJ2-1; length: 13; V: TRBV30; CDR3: CALGQGRFDEQFF; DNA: TGTGCCTTAGGACAGGGAAGATTCGATGAGCAGTTCTTC
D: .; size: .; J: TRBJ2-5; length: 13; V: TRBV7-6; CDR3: CASSLIFQETQYF; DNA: TGTGCCAGCAGCTTGATCTTCCAAGAGACCCAGTACTTC
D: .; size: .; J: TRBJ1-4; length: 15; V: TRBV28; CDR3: CASSFLGEGGEKLFF; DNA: TGTGCCAGCAGTTTTTTAGGGGAGGGGGGTGAAAAACTGTTTTTT
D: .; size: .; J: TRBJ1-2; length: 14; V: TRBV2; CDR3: CASSLEGLSYGYTF; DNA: TGTGCCAGCAGTCTCGAGGGCCTAAGCTATGGCTACACCTTC
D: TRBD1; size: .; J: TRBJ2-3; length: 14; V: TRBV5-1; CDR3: CASSWRQGEDTQYF; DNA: TGCGCCAGCAGCTGGAGACAGGGGGAGGATACGCAGTATTTT
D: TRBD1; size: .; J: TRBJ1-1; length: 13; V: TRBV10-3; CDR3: CATQEQGGTEAFF; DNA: TGTGCCACCCAAGAACAGGGGGGCACTGAAGCTTTCTTT